One sample yielded the 7 T cell receptor beta chains listed below, sequenced in a study of cytomegalovirus exposure and HLA in healthy donors. The PCR was carried out with 60 Vbeta primers and 13 Jbeta primers. Produced via immunoSEQ multiplex PCR; TCRdb's table is partial and in-frame only. This sample carries 110,000 to 150,000 clones, roughly 68% of them seen once, and the ten largest clones take approximately 4.2%. Sequencing input: PBMCs. These receptors came from a man aged 55-75 years in good health and CMV-seronegative.

Of note for this clone: This sample also contains other DNA sequences that code for the same CDR3. V gene TRBV7-6 combines with J gene TRBJ1-1; D is perhaps TRBD1 (5 bases). V lost 3 bases and J 1 base, leaving 6 bases between the germline ends. The CDR3 totals 13 residues. The germline V gene has CDR1 SGHVS and CDR2 FNYEAQ. The CDR3 DNA follows: TGTGCCAGCAGCTTGGGGCAGAACACTGAAGCTTTCTTT. Its protein product is CASSLGQNTEAFF.

This chain uses TRBV5-1 with TRBJ2-7; D is unclear. V was shortened by 0 bases and J by 4 bases, with 8 bases between the two germline ends. CDR1 and CDR2 (germline): SGHRS, YFSETQ. The CDR3 length is 13 residues. Written as DNA, the CDR3 is TGCGCCAGCAGCTTGGATTCGCGGTACGAGCAGTACTTC. It is translated as CASSLDSRYEQYF.

This clone came up once. At one end, the junction sequence differs from germline, possibly due to a read error. The chain recombines TRBV7-9 with TRBJ2-1; D gene ambiguous. The germline CDR1 and CDR2 sequences are SEHNR and FQNEAQ (reference sequence). This CDR3 comprises 12 residues. The CDR3 bases are TGTTCCAGCAGCTTAGTACTCAATGAGCAGTTCTTC. Translation gives CSSSLVLNEQFF.

This clone was counted a single time. The CDR3 nucleotides read TGCGCCAGCAGTGAGTCGCCGGGGGGCTATGGCTACACCTTC. Translated: CASSESPGGYGYTF. The gene calls are TRBV10-2 and TRBJ1-2; tentatively, D is TRBD1 (5 bases). The V end was cut by 0 bases, the J end by 4 bases, with 9 bases between. Germline values: CDR1 WSHSY, CDR2 SAAADI. This CDR3 is built from 14 residues.

A few counts support this clone. One junction end does not reproduce the germline sequence, and a read error may be involved. The chain joins TRBV30 to TRBJ2-1; 10 nucleotides agree with TRBD1. Germline CDR1 and CDR2: GTSNPN and SVGIG (reference sequence). CDR3 length: 11 amino acids. Here the CDR3 DNA reads TGTGCCTGGAGCAGACAGGGGGCTCTAGTCTTC. Translating gives CAWSRQGALVF.

The rearrangement uses TRBV30 and TRBJ2-7, with 9 nucleotides matching TRBD1. V was clipped by 0 bases and J by 4 bases; unmatched bases: 13. The CDR3 has 17 residues. The V gene's germline CDR1 is GTSNPN and CDR2 SVGIG (reference sequence). CDR3 sequence reads: CAWSVSPLQGASYEQYF. CDR3 bases: TGTGCCTGGAGTGTATCCCCCCTACAGGGGGCTTCTTACGAGCAGTACTTC.

The J gene is TRBJ2-5, the V gene TRBV28; 7 nucleotides agree with TRBD2. J gave up 4 bases and V 5 bases, and 10 bases lay outside the gene matches. Germline values: CDR1 MDHEN, CDR2 SYDVKM. This CDR3 spans 15 amino acids. DNA for the CDR3: TGTGCCAGCAGTAGAGCGGGACGGGTAGGAGAGACCCAGTACTTC. This codes for CASSRAGRVGETQYF.